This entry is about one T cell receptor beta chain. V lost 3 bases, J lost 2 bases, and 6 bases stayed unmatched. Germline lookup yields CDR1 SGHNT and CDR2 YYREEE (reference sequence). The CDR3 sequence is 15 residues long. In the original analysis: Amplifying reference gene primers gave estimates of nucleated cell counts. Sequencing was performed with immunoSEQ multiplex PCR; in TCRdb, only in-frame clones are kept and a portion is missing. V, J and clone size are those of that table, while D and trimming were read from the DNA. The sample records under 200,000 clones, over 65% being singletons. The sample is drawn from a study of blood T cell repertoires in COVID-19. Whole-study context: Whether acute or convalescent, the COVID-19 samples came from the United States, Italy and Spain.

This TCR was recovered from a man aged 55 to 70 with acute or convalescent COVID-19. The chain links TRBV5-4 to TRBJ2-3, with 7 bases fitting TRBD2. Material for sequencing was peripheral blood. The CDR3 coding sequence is TGTGCCAGCAGCTCCGGGACTACCTACACAGATACGCAGTATTTT. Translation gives CASSSGTTYTDTQYF.